The next 21 T cell receptor beta chains were all read from a single sample in a study of CD4 T cells in relation to SARS-CoV-2 and coronaviruses. Their target antigens are unknown. Generated by immunoSEQ multiplex PCR, the TCRdb table keeps only in-frame clones and is missing some. This sample has over 25,000 clones, with 75% to 80% found just once. CD4+ T cells from unexposed donors were obtained before the COVID-19 pandemic (2011-2018). Isolation of CD4+ T cells took place after around eleven days in culture. Sequencing was done on a sample of CD4+ T cells from PBMCs, cultured in vitro. These receptors all stem from a human donor in good health.

CDR3 loop: CASSPGGAHRAFF. In DNA, the CDR3 is TGTGCCAGCAGCCCCGGGGGGGCCCACCGGGCTTTCTTT. V gene TRBV12-3 or TRBV12-4 combines with J gene TRBJ1-1, with a possible D match to TRBD1 (6 bases). V gave up 6 bases and J gave up 11 bases, with 19 bases separating them. CDR3 length: 13 residues.

The V call is TRBV3-1 (or the pseudogene TRBV3-2), the J call TRBJ2-1, with 11 bases lining up with TRBD1. The CDR3 runs to 16 residues. V shed 2 bases, J shed 4 bases, and the junction held 4 bases outside the gene matches. Germline assignment: CDR1 LGHDT and CDR2 YNNKEL (reference sequence). This CDR3 reads CASSQSDRGQYNEQFF. In DNA, the CDR3 is TGTGCCAGCAGCCAATCGGACAGGGGGCAGTACAATGAGCAGTTCTTC.

The chain carries TRBV6-1 and TRBJ1-2; possible D gene TRBD1, 6 bases. The germline CDR1 and CDR2 sequences are MNHNS and SASEGT. The germline V and J ends were trimmed by 2 bases and 0 bases, with 10 bases remaining between them. There are 15 residues in the CDR3. Here the CDR3 reads CASSEWGQPNYGYTF. CDR3 sequence (DNA): TGTGCCAGCAGTGAATGGGGGCAGCCTAACTATGGCTACACCTTC.

This clone was detected only a few times. The chain links TRBV30 to TRBJ1-5, with D uncertain. The V end was cut by 5 bases, the J end by 2 bases, with 16 bases between. Germline V lookup: CDR1 GTSNPN, CDR2 SVGIG (reference sequence). The CDR3 spans 15 residues. The chain's CDR3 is CAWAHPGGGNQPQHF. CDR3 coding DNA: TGTGCCTGGGCCCATCCTGGAGGTGGCAATCAGCCCCAGCATTTT.

The chain has TRBV5-4 and TRBJ2-7; D is ambiguous. V was clipped by 0 bases and J by 2 bases, with 6 bases between them. This CDR3 has 13 amino acids. The germline CDR1 and CDR2 sequences are SGHNT and YYREEE (reference sequence). The CDR3 protein is CASSLGGTYEQYF. The CDR3 DNA is TGTGCCAGCAGCTTGGGCGGAACCTACGAGCAGTACTTC.

The rearrangement joins TRBV3-1 (or the pseudogene TRBV3-2) to TRBJ2-7; possibly TRBD2 for D (6 bases). CDR1 LGHDT and CDR2 YNNKEL come from the germline V gene (reference sequence). The CDR3 spans 15 residues. The V gene lost 4 bases and the J gene lost 5 bases, with 18 bases spanning the gap. CDR3 DNA sequence: TGTGCCAGCAGCCCCCGGCCCGGGGGTGCGGACGAGCAGTACTTC. Amino acids: CASSPRPGGADEQYF.

This sequence joins TRBV12-3 or TRBV12-4 and TRBJ1-5; no reliable D call. The CDR3 contains 13 residues. V lost 1 base and J 10 bases, leaving 11 bases between the germline ends. The CDR3 spells CASSLDSSGPQHF. The CDR3 coding sequence is TGTGCCAGCAGTTTAGACAGCTCGGGACCCCAGCATTTT.

This chain joins TRBV14 and TRBJ1-1; 8 bases map to TRBD1. CDR1 and CDR2 (germline): SGHDN, FVKESK. The length of the CDR3 is 17 residues. The J segment lost 12 bases and the V segment lost 4 bases, leaving 22 bases of the junction unmatched. For the CDR3, the DNA is TGTGCCAGCAGCCTTATGGGGACAGGCCGATTTCGATCGGGGACTTTCTTT. Protein product: CASSLMGTGRFRSGTFF.

J is TRBJ2-5 and V is TRBV18; the match to TRBD2 covers 15 bases. V lost 3 bases and J lost 6; bases outside the gene matches: 11. The germline gives CDR1 KGHSH, CDR2 LQKENI. CDR3 size: 18 residues. The CDR3 spells CASSPRGAGTSGGQTQYF. CDR3 sequence (DNA): TGTGCCAGCTCACCTCGGGGAGCCGGGACTAGCGGGGGGCAGACCCAGTACTTC. Full variable domain (outside the CDR3, taken from reference TRBV18 and TRBJ2-5): NAGVMQNPRHLVRRRGQEARLRCSPMKGHSHVYWYRQLPEEGLKFMVYLQKENIIDESGMPKERFSAEFPKEGPSILRIQQVVRGDSAAYFCASSPRGAGTSGGQTQYFGPGTRLLVL.

The chain combines TRBV24-1 with TRBJ2-3; D is unclear. Trimming pared 7 bases from V and 2 bases from J, leaving 9 bases between. From germline, CDR1 is KGHDR and CDR2 SFDVKD. This CDR3 is built from 13 residues. The chain's CDR3 is CATRDMNTDTQYF. Here the CDR3 DNA reads TGTGCCACCAGAGACATGAACACAGATACGCAGTATTTT.

In DNA form, the CDR3 reads TGTGCCAGCAGACTCACAAAAGAGACCCAGTACTTC. It yields the protein CASRLTKETQYF. The chain employs TRBV2 and TRBJ2-5; the D is unclear. CDR1 and CDR2 (germline): SNHLY, FYNNEI. Trimming removed 6 bases from V and 3 bases from J, with 8 bases in between. The CDR3 sequence is 12 residues long.

A few counts support this clone. The gene calls are TRBV11-3 and TRBJ2-2; D perhaps matches TRBD2 (7 bases). The germline V and J ends were trimmed by 5 bases and 4 bases, with 17 bases remaining between them. This CDR3 has 16 residues. Germline V gives CDR1 SGHNT, CDR2 YENEEA. CDR3 amino acids: CASSPRVGGLTGELFF. In DNA form, the CDR3 reads TGTGCCAGCAGCCCTCGCGTCGGGGGGCTCACCGGGGAGCTGTTTTTT.

The rearrangement joins TRBV5-4 to TRBJ2-1; a possible D gene is TRBD2 (5 bases). There are 13 residues in the CDR3. The V end lost 0 bases, the J end lost 8 bases, and 9 bases lay between the germline ends. Germline V lookup: CDR1 SGHNT, CDR2 YYREEE (reference sequence). CDR3 loop: CASSLAGVDEQFF. The CDR3 DNA reads TGTGCCAGCAGCTTGGCCGGGGTAGATGAGCAGTTCTTC.

The rearrangement uses TRBV21-1 and TRBJ1-4. TRBV21-1 represents a pseudogene. The CDR3 loop spans 16 amino acids. DNA of the CDR3: TGTGCCAGCAGCAAAAGGTCCCCCAGGGGAGGAGAAAAACTGTTTTTT. This sequence encodes CASSKRSPRGGEKLFF.

CDR3 nucleotide sequence: TGCAGCGTTGGCCCTAGCGGGAGCCAAGATACGCAGTATTTT. Protein product: CSVGPSGSQDTQYF. This chain links TRBV29-1 with TRBJ2-3; 10 nucleotides match TRBD2. Germline CDR1 SQVTM, CDR2 ANQGSEA. V lost 4 bases, J lost 5 bases, and 6 bases stayed unmatched. The CDR3 totals 14 residues.

This clone was detected a few times. The chain's CDR3 is CASSIDLWDRGDNEQFF. The CDR3 DNA reads TGTGCCAGTAGTATAGATCTTTGGGACAGGGGGGACAATGAGCAGTTCTTC. The gene calls are TRBV19 and TRBJ2-1, with 11 nucleotides matching TRBD1. V lost 0 bases to trimming and J lost 5 bases; unmatched junction nucleotides: 6. Germline CDR1 and CDR2: LNHDA and SQIVND (reference sequence). The CDR3 spans 17 residues.

The chain uses TRBV10-3 and TRBJ2-3, with D hard to call. Germline CDR1 and CDR2: ENHRY and SYGVKD. The CDR3 spans 11 residues. V lost 4 bases, J lost 10 bases, and 9 bases lay in between. CDR3 sequence: CAISVGEAQYF. The DNA of the CDR3 is TGTGCCATCAGTGTAGGAGAGGCGCAGTATTTT.

The chain combines TRBV6-5 with TRBJ2-7, with no clear D. There are 12 residues in the CDR3. Germline loops: CDR1 MNHEY, CDR2 SVGAGI. V was cut by 0 bases and J by 6 bases, with 6 bases left in between. The DNA for the CDR3 is TGTGCCAGCAGTTACTCGTCGGGCGAGCAGTACTTC. Residues: CASSYSSGEQYF.

The chain couples TRBV21-1 to TRBJ1-2; the D call of TRBD1 is as the table states it, not checked on the DNA. TRBV21-1 has pseudogene status. CDR3 size: 16 residues. In DNA, the CDR3 is TGTGCCAGCAGCCCGGGCACGACAGGGTGCAACTATGGCTACACCTTC. Amino acid sequence: CASSPGTTGCNYGYTF.

The rearrangement links TRBV19 to TRBJ2-3; TRBD1 matches 10 bases. This CDR3 is 13 amino acids long. Germline trimming cut 10 bases from V and 5 bases from J; bases unmatched to any gene: 6. Germline values: CDR1 LNHDA, CDR2 SQIVND (reference sequence). The CDR3 loop is CATTTGGLDTQYF. CDR3 nucleotide sequence: TGTGCCACCACGACAGGGGGCTTAGATACGCAGTATTTT.

This clone was counted a single time. The chain uses TRBV7-8 and TRBJ1-1; possible D gene TRBD1, 5 bases. The CDR3 covers 15 residues. Germline CDR1 reads SGHVS; CDR2 reads FQNEAQ. V was trimmed by 5 bases and J by 0 bases, leaving 13 bases between them. The CDR3 loop reads CASSQGAGMNTEAFF. The CDR3 DNA reads as TGTGCCAGCAGCCAGGGCGCGGGCATGAACACTGAAGCTTTCTTT.